The sample holds many counts of the clone carrying this T cell receptor (beta chain). Antigen: not known. Trimming cost V 3 bases and J 15 bases; bases outside gene matches: 11. Looked up from germline, CDR1 is SGDLS and CDR2 is YYNGEE. The CDR3 is made up of 13 amino acids. Unique molecular identifiers were present on the cDNA, and a universal primer site came from template switching. In TCRdb, the 5' RACE reads were re-called with MiXCR into one record per CDR3 protein. The profile covers 150,000 or so distinct CDR3 sequences, with approximately 3.5% appearing a single time and 7% to 10% taken by the ten largest. The data were obtained in a study of identical twins. Study outcomes and limitations: While abundant cord blood beta clonotypes carried fewer insertions, memory repertoires showed no such pattern.

The chain combines TRBV9 with TRBJ2-1; 8 bases map to TRBD2. The sequence was obtained from a man between 18 and 35 years old in good health. What was sequenced was memory T cells sorted from blood. CDR3 sequence reads: CASSARGSGNLFF. The CDR3 nucleotides are TGTGCCAGCAGCGCCCGGGGTAGCGGGAACCTGTTCTTC.